The rows below give T cell receptor beta chains drawn from one sample of a study of cytomegalovirus exposure and HLA in healthy donors. The repertoire was sequenced with immunoSEQ multiplex PCR; TCRdb's copy has only in-frame clones and lacks some. The sample has about 150,000 clones; around 79% are singletons. Sequencing was done on a sample of PBMCs. The origin of the receptors is a man aged 25-45 years in good health and CMV-seropositive. Both conserved end residues are trimmed from each CDR3.

J gene	V gene	CDR3 protein
TRBJ2-3	TRBV5-4	ASTAGTKGTDTQY
TRBJ2-3	TRBV4-1	ASSQDRGGVYTQY
TRBJ1-5	TRBV7-9	ASSLSTSPGPQH
TRBJ1-4	TRBV25-1	ASSEFSQYEKLF
TRBJ1-5	TRBV10-1	ASSVGINQPQH
TRBJ2-3	TRBV29-1	SEGGGSTDTQY
TRBJ2-2	TRBV27	ASSARHGGRAGELF
TRBJ2-7	TRBV27	ASSLSIQVFSYEQY
TRBJ1-1	TRBV18	ASSQIRGLGEAF
TRBJ1-1	TRBV2	ASRGTGNGGSRSTEAF
TRBJ1-1	TRBV27	ASSYRQGRNTEAF
TRBJ1-5	TRBV19	ASSFGLTQPQH
TRBJ2-7	TRBV21-1	ASSRPWREPYEQY
TRBJ1-5	TRBV6-5	ASSSGQGRGQPQH
TRBJ2-1	TRBV27	ASSLGSTSYNEQF
TRBJ2-1	TRBV21-1	ASSKNIGWAGLYNEQF
TRBJ2-7	TRBV15	ATSGNLGGVEQY
TRBJ2-7	TRBV11-2	ASSSQRGPSRTYEQY
TRBJ2-7	TRBV27	ASSPGLAGYEQY
TRBJ2-7	TRBV7-8	ASSLASGQGVHEQY
TRBJ1-1	TRBV4-1	ASSQTHTGPNTEAF